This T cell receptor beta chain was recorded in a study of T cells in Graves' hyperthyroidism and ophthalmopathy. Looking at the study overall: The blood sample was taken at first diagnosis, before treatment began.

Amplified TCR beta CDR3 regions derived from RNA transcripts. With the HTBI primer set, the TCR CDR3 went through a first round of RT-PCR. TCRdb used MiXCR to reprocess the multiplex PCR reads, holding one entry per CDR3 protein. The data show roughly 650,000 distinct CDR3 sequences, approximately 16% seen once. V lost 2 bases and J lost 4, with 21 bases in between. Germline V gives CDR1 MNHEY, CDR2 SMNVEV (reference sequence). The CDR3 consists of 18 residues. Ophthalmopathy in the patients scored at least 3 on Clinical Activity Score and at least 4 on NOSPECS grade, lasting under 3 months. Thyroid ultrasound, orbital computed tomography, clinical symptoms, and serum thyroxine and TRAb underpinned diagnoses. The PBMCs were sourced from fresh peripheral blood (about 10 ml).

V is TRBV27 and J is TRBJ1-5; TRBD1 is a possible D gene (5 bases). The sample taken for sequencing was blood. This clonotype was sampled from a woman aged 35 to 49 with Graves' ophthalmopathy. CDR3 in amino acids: CASSLIGYGRVGNQPQHF. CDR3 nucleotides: TGTGCCAGCAGTTTAATTGGGTACGGCAGGGTGGGAAATCAGCCCCAGCATTTT.